This entry describes one T cell receptor (beta chain). This clonotype was seen more than once but under ten times. Its specific antigen is unknown. Qualities for individual bases were not recorded, and no much larger clone is one base off. Library preparation was by RT-PCR. The sequencer was an Illumina MiSeq. The public reads were reanalyzed by TCRdb: fastp trimming at Q25, MiXCR alignment, in-frame beta chains only. Every entry covers one CDR3 protein and lists the most common genes and DNA from its rows. In all, the sample holds about 700,000 distinct CDR3 sequences, and 14% of those were seen once. The ten top clones hold roughly 3.9% of the sample. These data are taken from a study (dated by TCRdb to 2016 to 2017). The CDR3 runs 16 residues from the cysteine to the phenylalanine. The entry retains the CDR3 DNA only, 48 bases that are in frame from base 1. V was cut back by 0 bases and J by 0 bases, leaving a gap of 10 bases between them. CDR1 and CDR2, looked up from the germline V gene, are SGDLS and YYNGEE.

Specimen: memory CD4+ T cells from blood. The origin of this receptor is a female donor in good health, serving as a healthy control. The V gene is TRBV9 and the J gene is TRBJ1-3, with the D gene uncertain. The CDR3 region: CASSVGGTNSGNTIYF. The DNA is TGTGCCAGCAGCGTAGGGGGAACAAACTCTGGAAACACCATATATTTT.